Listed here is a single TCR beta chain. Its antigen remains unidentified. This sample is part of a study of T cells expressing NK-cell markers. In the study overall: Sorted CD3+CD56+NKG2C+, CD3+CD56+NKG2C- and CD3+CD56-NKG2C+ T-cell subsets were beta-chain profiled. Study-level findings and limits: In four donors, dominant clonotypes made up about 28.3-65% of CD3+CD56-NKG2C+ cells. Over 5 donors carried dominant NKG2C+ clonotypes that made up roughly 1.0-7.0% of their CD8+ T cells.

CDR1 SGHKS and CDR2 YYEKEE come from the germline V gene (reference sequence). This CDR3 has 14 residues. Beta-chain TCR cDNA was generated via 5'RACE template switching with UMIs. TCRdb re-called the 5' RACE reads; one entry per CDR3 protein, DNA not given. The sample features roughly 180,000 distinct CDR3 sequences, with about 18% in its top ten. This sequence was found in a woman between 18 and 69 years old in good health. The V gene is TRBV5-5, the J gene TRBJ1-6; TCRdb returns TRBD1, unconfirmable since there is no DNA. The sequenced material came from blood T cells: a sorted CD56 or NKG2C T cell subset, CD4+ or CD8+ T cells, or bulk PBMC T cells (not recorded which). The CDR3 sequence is CASSGVGGNSPLHF.